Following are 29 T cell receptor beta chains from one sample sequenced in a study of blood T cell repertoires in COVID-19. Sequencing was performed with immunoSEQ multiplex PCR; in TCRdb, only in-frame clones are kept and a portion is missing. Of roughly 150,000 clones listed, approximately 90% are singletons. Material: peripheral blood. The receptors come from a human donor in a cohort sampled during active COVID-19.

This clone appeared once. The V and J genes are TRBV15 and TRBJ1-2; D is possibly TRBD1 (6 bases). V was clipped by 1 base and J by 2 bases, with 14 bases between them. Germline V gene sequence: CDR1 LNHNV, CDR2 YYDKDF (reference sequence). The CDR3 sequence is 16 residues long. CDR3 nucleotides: TGTGCCACCAGCAGAGTTAGCCTCACAGGGAACTATGGCTACACCTTC. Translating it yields CATSRVSLTGNYGYTF.

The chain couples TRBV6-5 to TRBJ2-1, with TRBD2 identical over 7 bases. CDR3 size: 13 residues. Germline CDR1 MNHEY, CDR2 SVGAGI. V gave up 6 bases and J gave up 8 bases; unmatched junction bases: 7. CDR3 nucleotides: TGTGCCAGCAGGGGGAGCGGGGCCTATGAGCAGTTCTTC. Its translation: CASRGSGAYEQFF.

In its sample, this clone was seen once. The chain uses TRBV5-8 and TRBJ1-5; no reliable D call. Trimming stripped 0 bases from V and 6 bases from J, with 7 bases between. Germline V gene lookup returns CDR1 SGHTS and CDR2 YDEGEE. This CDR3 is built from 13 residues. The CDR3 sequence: CASSLGGGQPQHF. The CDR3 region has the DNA TGTGCCAGCAGCTTGGGAGGTGGTCAGCCCCAGCATTTT.

CDR3 nucleotide sequence: TGCAGCGTCCGCCGGCCTAGCGGGAGTAGCTCCTACAATGAGCAGTTCTTC. This sequence encodes CSVRRPSGSSSYNEQFF. The chain joins TRBV29-1 to TRBJ2-1; 10 nucleotides match TRBD2. CDR1 and CDR2 (germline): SQVTM, ANQGSEA. The V and J ends lost 6 bases and 0 bases, in that order; junction bases with no gene match: 11. The CDR3 runs to 17 residues.

DNA for the CDR3: TGTGCCAGCAGTAACACAGGGGACCCTGCCTACGAGCAGTACTTC. It is translated as CASSNTGDPAYEQYF. This chain links TRBV6-5 with TRBJ2-7; 7 bases match TRBD1. The CDR3 totals 15 residues. Germline V gene lookup returns CDR1 MNHEY and CDR2 SVGAGI. Trimming took 5 bases from V and 2 from J; bases not matched to a gene: 9.

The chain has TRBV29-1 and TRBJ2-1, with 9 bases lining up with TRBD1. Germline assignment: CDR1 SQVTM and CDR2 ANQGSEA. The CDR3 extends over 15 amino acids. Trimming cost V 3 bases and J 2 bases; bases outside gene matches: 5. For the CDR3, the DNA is TGCAGCGTTGAGGTGGGGACAGGGACCTACAATGAGCAGTTCTTC. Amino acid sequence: CSVEVGTGTYNEQFF.

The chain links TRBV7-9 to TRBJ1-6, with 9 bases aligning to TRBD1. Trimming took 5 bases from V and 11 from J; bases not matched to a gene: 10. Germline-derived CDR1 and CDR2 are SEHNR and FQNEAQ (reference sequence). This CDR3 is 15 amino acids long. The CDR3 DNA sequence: TGTGCCAGCAGCGCGCAACGGGACAGGGCTCCACCCCTCCACTTT. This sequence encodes CASSAQRDRAPPLHF.

CDR3: CASKRTGSTDTQYF. CDR3 nucleotides: TGTGCCAGTAAGAGGACAGGGAGCACAGATACGCAGTATTTT. The V gene is TRBV19, the J gene TRBJ2-3; 8 bases are shared with TRBD1. The CDR3 consists of 14 residues. CDR1 is LNHDA, CDR2 SQIVND, per germline (reference sequence). V lost 7 bases and J lost 0; bases outside the gene matches: 3.

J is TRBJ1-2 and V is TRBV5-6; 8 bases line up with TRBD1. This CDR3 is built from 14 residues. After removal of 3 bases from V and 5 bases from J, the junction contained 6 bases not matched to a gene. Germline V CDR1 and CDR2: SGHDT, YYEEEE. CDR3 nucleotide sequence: TGTGCCAGCAGCTGGGGGACAGGACAGTATGGCTACACCTTC. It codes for CASSWGTGQYGYTF.

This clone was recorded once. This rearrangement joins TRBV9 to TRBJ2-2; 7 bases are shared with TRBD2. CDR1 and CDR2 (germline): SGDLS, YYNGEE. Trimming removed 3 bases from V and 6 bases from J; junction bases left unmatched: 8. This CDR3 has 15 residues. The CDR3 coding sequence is TGTGCCAGCAGCGCTAAATCCGGGGGGTCCGGGGAGCTGTTTTTT. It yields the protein CASSAKSGGSGELFF.

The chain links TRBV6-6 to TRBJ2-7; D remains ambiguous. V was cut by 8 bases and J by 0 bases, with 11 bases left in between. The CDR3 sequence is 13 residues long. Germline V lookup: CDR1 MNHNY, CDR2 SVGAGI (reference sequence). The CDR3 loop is CASGNIYSYEQYF. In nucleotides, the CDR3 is TGTGCCAGCGGTAATATCTACTCCTACGAGCAGTACTTC.

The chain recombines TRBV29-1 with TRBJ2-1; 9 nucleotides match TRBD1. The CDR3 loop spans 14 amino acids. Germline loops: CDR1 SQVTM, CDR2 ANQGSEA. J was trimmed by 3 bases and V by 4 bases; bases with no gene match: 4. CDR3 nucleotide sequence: TGCAGCGTTGCTCCGGGACAGGGCTACAATGAGCAGTTCTTC. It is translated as CSVAPGQGYNEQFF.

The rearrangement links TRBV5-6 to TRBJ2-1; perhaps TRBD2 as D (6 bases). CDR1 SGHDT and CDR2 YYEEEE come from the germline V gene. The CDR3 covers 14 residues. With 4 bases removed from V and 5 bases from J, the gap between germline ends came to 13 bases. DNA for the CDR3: TGTGCCAGCAGCCTCCTAGCGCCGAACAATGAGCAGTTCTTC. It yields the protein CASSLLAPNNEQFF.

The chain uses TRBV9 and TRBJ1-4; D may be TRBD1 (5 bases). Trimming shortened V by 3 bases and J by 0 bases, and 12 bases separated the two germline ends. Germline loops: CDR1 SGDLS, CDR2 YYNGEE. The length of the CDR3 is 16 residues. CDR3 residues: CASSAEQAATNEKLFF. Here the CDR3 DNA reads TGTGCCAGCAGCGCCGAACAGGCCGCAACTAATGAAAAACTGTTTTTT.

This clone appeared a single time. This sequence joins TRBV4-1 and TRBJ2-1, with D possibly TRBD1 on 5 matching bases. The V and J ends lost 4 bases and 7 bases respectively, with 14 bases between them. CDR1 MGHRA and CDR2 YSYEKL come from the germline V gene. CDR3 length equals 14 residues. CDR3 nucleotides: TGCGCCAGCAGCCGTCAGGGTTTAGTAAATGAGCAGTTCTTC. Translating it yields CASSRQGLVNEQFF.

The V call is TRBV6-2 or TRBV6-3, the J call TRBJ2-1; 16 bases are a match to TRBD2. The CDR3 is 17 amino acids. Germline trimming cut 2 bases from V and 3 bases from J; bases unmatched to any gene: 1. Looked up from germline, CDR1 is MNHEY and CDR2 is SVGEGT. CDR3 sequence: CASSYGTSGGVYNEQFF. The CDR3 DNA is TGTGCCAGCAGTTACGGGACTAGCGGGGGGGTCTACAATGAGCAGTTCTTC.

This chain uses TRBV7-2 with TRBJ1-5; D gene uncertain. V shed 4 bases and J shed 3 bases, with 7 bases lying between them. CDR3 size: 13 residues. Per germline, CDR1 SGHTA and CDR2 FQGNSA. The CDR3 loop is CASSSEVNQPQHF. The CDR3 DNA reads TGTGCCAGCAGCTCCGAGGTCAATCAGCCCCAGCATTTT.

CDR3 residues: CATLTVAEAFF. The CDR3 DNA sequence: TGTGCCACCCTAACTGTTGCTGAAGCTTTCTTT. This chain connects TRBV7-9 to TRBJ1-1; D gene uncertain. The CDR3 spans 11 residues. Germline assignment: CDR1 SEHNR and CDR2 FQNEAQ (reference sequence). Trimming shortened V by 10 bases and J by 6 bases, and 12 bases separated the two germline ends.

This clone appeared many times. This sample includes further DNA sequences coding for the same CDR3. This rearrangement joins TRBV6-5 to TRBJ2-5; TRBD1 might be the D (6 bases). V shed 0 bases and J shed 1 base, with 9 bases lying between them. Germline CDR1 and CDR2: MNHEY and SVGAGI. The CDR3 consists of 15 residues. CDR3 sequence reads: CASSYSGQPQETQYF. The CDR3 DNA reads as TGTGCCAGCAGTTACTCCGGACAGCCCCAAGAGACCCAGTACTTC.

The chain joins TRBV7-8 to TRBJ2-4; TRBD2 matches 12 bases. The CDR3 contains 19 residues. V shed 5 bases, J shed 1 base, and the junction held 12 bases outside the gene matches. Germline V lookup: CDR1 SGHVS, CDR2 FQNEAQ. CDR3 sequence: CASSPYRVLAGGAKNIQYF. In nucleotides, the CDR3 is TGTGCCAGCAGCCCTTATAGGGTTCTAGCGGGGGGGGCCAAAAACATTCAGTACTTC.

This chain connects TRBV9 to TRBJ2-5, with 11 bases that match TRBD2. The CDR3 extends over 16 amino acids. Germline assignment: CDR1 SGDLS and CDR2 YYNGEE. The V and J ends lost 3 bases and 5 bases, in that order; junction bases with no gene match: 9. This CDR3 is CASSATSGVRGETQYF. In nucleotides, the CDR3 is TGTGCCAGCAGCGCGACTAGCGGGGTCAGGGGTGAGACCCAGTACTTC.

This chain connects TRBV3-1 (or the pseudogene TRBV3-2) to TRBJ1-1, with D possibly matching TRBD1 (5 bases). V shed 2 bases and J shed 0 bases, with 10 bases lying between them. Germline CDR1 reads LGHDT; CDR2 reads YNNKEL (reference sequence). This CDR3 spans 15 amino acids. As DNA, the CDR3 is TGTGCCAGCAGCCAATGGGGGGAGGTGAACACTGAAGCTTTCTTT. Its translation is CASSQWGEVNTEAFF.

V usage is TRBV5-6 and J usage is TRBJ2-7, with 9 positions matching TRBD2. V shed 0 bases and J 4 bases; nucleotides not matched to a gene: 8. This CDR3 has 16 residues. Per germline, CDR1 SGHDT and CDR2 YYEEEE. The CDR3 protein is CASSLGLLAGSYEQYF. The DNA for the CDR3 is TGTGCCAGCAGCTTGGGTCTCCTAGCGGGGTCTTACGAGCAGTACTTC.

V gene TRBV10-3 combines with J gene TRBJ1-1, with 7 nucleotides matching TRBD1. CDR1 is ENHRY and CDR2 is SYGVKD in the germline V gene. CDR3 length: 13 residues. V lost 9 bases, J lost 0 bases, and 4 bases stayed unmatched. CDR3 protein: CAIRGQLNTEAFF. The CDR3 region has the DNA TGTGCCATACGGGGACAGCTGAACACTGAAGCTTTCTTT.

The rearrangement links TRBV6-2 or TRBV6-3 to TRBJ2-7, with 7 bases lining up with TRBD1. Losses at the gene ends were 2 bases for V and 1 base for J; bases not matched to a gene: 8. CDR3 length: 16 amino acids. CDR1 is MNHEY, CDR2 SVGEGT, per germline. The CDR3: CASSYPRGSLSYEQYF. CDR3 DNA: TGTGCCAGCAGTTACCCCAGGGGGTCGCTTTCCTACGAGCAGTACTTC.

The CDR3 bases are TGTGCCAGTTACCGGCGGGGAGCTAATGAAAAACTGTTTTTT. It encodes CASYRRGANEKLFF. The chain has TRBV5-3 and TRBJ1-4, with D hard to call. TRBV5-3 is treated as an ORF (open reading frame) with a function not yet certain. This CDR3 comprises 14 residues. Trimming removed 8 bases from V and 3 bases from J, with 14 bases in between.

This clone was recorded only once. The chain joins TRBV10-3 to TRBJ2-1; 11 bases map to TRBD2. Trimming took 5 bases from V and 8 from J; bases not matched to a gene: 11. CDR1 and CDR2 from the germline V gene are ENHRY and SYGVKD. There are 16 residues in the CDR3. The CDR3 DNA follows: TGTGCCATCAGTTTAGGGACTAGCGGAAGTCGGCATGAGCAGTTCTTC. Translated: CAISLGTSGSRHEQFF.

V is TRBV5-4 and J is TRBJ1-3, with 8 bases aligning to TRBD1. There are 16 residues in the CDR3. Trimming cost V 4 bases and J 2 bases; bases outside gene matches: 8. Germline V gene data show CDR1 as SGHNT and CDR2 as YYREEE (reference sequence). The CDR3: CASSHKRQGTGNTIYF. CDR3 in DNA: TGTGCCAGCAGCCATAAAAGACAGGGGACTGGAAACACCATATATTTT.

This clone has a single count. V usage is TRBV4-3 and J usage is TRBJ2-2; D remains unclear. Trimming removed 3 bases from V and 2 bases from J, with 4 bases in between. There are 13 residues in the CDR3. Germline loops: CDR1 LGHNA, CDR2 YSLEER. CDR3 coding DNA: TGCGCCAGCAGCCAGTATAACACCGGGGAGCTGTTTTTT. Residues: CASSQYNTGELFF.